This T cell receptor (beta chain) was captured by sequencing in a study of tissue T cells after allogeneic stem cell transplantation. Time point defined: mouse harvest day 7 after allogeneic transplant. Mouse grafts combined 10^7 T-cell-depleted bone marrow cells with 10^6 splenic CD5+ T cells. B6 (H2b) cells into BALB/c (H2d) mice; tissues taken at day 7 or 14. Clones were read by immunoSEQ multiplex PCR, and TCRdb kept only the in-frame ones, dropping some. The table shows fewer than 8,500 clones, with under 55% occurring only once. For this clone: Gene and germline names: mouse.

This sequence originates from a female BALB/c mouse given C57BL/6 T cells with graft-versus-host disease after an allogeneic hematopoietic cell transplant. Sequencing used skin.

CDR3 sequence: CAWSLVVQGGSPLYF. CDR3 DNA, as far as it was read: TGTGCCTGGAGTCTAGTAGTACAGGGGGGTTCGCCCCTCTAC. The chain uses TRBV31 and TRBJ1-6; 8 nucleotides line up with TRBD1. From the germline J gene comes the end of the CDR3, since the read stops 1 residue before it. TRBJ1-6 is placed among ORFs of uncertain function. The CDR3 spans 15 residues. The V gene's germline CDR1 is GKSSPN and CDR2 SITVG. Trimming took 0 bases from V and 9 from J; bases not matched to a gene: 7.